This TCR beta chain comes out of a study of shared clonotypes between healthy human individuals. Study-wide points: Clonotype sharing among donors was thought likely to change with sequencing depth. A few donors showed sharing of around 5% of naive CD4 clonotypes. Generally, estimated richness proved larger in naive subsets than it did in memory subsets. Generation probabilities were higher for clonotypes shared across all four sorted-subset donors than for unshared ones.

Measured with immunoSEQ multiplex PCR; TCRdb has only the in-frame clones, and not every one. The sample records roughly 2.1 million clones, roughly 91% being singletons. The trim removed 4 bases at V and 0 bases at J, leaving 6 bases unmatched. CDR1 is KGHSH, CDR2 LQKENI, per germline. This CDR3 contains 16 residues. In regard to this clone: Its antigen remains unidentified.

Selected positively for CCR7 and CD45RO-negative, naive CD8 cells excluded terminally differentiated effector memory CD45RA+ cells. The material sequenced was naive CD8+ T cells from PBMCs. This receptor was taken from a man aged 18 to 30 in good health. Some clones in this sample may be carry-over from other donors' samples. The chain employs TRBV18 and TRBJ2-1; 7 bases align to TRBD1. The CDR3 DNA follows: TGTGCCAGCTCACGAAAAGACAGGGTCTCCTACAATGAGCAGTTCTTC. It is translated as CASSRKDRVSYNEQFF. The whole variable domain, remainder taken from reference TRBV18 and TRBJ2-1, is NAGVMQNPRHLVRRRGQEARLRCSPMKGHSHVYWYRQLPEEGLKFMVYLQKENIIDESGMPKERFSAEFPKEGPSILRIQQVVRGDSAAYFCASSRKDRVSYNEQFFGPGTRLTVL.